The source of this T cell receptor beta chain is a study of T cells in Graves' hyperthyroidism and ophthalmopathy. Study-wide points: Ophthalmopathy could be told apart from stable hyperthyroidism with a 13 V-J model. Appearing also in blood were most of the thyroid clonotypes expanded above 0.001.

The ends were cut back, 0 bases at V and 4 bases at J, with 19 bases in the middle. Germline loops: CDR1 SGDLS, CDR2 YYNGEE. The length of the CDR3 is 17 residues. No progression to ophthalmopathy during 18 months of follow-up defined stable disease. About 10 ml fresh peripheral blood yielded the PBMCs. On this clonotype itself: What it binds is not known.

The TCR beta CDR3 regions underwent amplification using RNA transcripts as the source. The HTBI set primed first-round TCR CDR3 RT-PCR. MiXCR, applied by TCRdb to the multiplex PCR reads, yields one record per CDR3 protein. The sample records about 480,000 distinct CDR3 sequences, about 15% being singletons. This sequence was found in a young woman with Graves' hyperthyroidism. The genes are TRBV9 and TRBJ2-5, with D possibly TRBD2 on 5 matching bases. Material for sequencing was blood. CDR3 sequence reads: CASSVGRSGLFGETQYF. As DNA, the CDR3 is TGTGCCAGCAGCGTAGGCAGAAGCGGCCTATTCGGAGAGACCCAGTACTTC.